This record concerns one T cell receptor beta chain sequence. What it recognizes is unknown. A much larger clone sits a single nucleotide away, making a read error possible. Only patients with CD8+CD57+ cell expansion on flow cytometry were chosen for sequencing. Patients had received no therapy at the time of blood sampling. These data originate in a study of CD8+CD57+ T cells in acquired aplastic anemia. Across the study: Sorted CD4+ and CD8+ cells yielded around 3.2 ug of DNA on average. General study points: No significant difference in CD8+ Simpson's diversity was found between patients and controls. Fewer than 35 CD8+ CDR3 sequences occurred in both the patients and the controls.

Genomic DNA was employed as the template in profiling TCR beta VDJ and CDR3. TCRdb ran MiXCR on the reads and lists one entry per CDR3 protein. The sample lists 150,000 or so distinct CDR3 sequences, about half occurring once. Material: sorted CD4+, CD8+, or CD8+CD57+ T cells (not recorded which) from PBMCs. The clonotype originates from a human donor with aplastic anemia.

The CDR3 here is CASSPQGRYEKLFF. DNA for the CDR3: TGTGCCAGCAGCCCACAGGGGAGGTATGAAAAACTGTTTTTT. The chain couples TRBV5-6 to TRBJ1-4, with 7 nucleotides matching TRBD1. J lost 6 bases, V lost 4 bases, and 6 bases had no gene match. This CDR3 comprises 14 residues. Per germline, CDR1 SGHDT and CDR2 YYEEEE.